Listed below are T cell receptor beta chains from one sample, sequenced in a study of T cells after posttransplantation cyclophosphamide. Sequenced by immunoSEQ multiplex PCR; TCRdb stores in-frame clones only, minus some. Altogether about 7,200 clones were found in the sample, and no singletons occur. The specimen comprised PBMCs, sampled after allogeneic stem cell transplant with posttransplant cyclophosphamide. These receptors were obtained from a female patient in her forties or fifties who received an allogeneic stem cell transplant from an unrelated donor, was CMV-positive, and had acute GVHD only. Part of the T cell pool may stem from the graft donor. The CDR3 runs from the conserved cysteine through the conserved F or W. Fields, in order: D gene, V gene, J gene, CDR3 protein. D genes are given only for firm matches.

d_gene: .
v_gene: TRBV19
j_gene: TRBJ2-3
CDR3aa: CASSRAATDTQYF

d_gene: .
v_gene: TRBV25-1
j_gene: TRBJ1-2
CDR3aa: CASRSDTDYGYTF

d_gene: TRBD1
v_gene: TRBV14
j_gene: TRBJ2-3
CDR3aa: CASSPETGGITDTQYF

d_gene: TRBD1
v_gene: TRBV9
j_gene: TRBJ2-1
CDR3aa: CASSSGQGAYNEQFF

d_gene: .
v_gene: TRBV4-3
j_gene: TRBJ1-2
CDR3aa: CASSQDRLQGSYGYTF

d_gene: TRBD1
v_gene: TRBV10-3
j_gene: TRBJ1-1
CDR3aa: CAISLGQGVTEAFF

d_gene: TRBD2
v_gene: TRBV2
j_gene: TRBJ2-1
CDR3aa: CASRRLAGVNEQFF

d_gene: TRBD2
v_gene: TRBV5-4
j_gene: TRBJ2-2
CDR3aa: CASSLTSGNPAGELFF

d_gene: .
v_gene: TRBV18
j_gene: TRBJ2-7
CDR3aa: CASSPGRGFEPTYEQYF

d_gene: .
v_gene: TRBV10-3
j_gene: TRBJ1-2
CDR3aa: CAISESSGGGGYTF

d_gene: TRBD1
v_gene: TRBV28
j_gene: TRBJ1-4
CDR3aa: CASSRPGGEKLFF

d_gene: .
v_gene: TRBV28
j_gene: TRBJ1-1
CDR3aa: CASSLEGGAFF

d_gene: TRBD2
v_gene: TRBV28
j_gene: TRBJ2-1
CDR3aa: CASSALAVSYNEQFF

d_gene: .
v_gene: TRBV12-5
j_gene: TRBJ2-2
CDR3aa: CASGFAGTGELFF

d_gene: TRBD2
v_gene: TRBV9
j_gene: TRBJ2-2
CDR3aa: CASSVAAGGLEELFF

d_gene: TRBD2
v_gene: TRBV15
j_gene: TRBJ2-1
CDR3aa: CATSRDPGLAYNEQFF

d_gene: TRBD2
v_gene: TRBV6-5
j_gene: TRBJ2-2
CDR3aa: CASSPGLARTGELFF

d_gene: .
v_gene: TRBV30
j_gene: TRBJ2-4
CDR3aa: CAWSAWGGQGIQYF

d_gene: .
v_gene: TRBV6-5
j_gene: TRBJ1-2
CDR3aa: CAIQGRSGDGYTF

d_gene: .
v_gene: TRBV6-5
j_gene: TRBJ1-2
CDR3aa: CASSNAVGGYTF

d_gene: TRBD2
v_gene: TRBV7-8
j_gene: TRBJ2-7
CDR3aa: CASSLDAAGEYEQYF

d_gene: .
v_gene: TRBV7-3
j_gene: TRBJ2-1
CDR3aa: CASSHRDSRLEGNEQFF

d_gene: TRBD2
v_gene: TRBV4-2
j_gene: TRBJ2-1
CDR3aa: CASSQPGLADLGEQFF

d_gene: TRBD2
v_gene: TRBV9
j_gene: TRBJ2-5
CDR3aa: CASSVALAEETQYF

d_gene: .
v_gene: TRBV9
j_gene: TRBJ2-5
CDR3aa: CASSVAASEYQETQYF

d_gene: .
v_gene: TRBV21-1
j_gene: TRBJ2-7
CDR3aa: CANPGQKASSYEQYF

d_gene: TRBD2
v_gene: TRBV5-1
j_gene: TRBJ2-5
CDR3aa: CASSPGTSGLRETQYF

d_gene: TRBD2
v_gene: TRBV7-9
j_gene: TRBJ2-1
CDR3aa: CASSLGTSDYNEQFF

d_gene: TRBD2
v_gene: TRBV27
j_gene: TRBJ2-3
CDR3aa: CATLSGTSGPGHTDTQYF

d_gene: .
v_gene: TRBV7-9
j_gene: TRBJ2-2
CDR3aa: CASSVNTGELFF

d_gene: .
v_gene: TRBV6-1
j_gene: TRBJ2-1
CDR3aa: CASSESITGSYNEQFF

d_gene: TRBD1
v_gene: TRBV9
j_gene: TRBJ1-3
CDR3aa: CASSVATGQGPGNTIYF

d_gene: .
v_gene: TRBV2
j_gene: TRBJ2-7
CDR3aa: CASSELSDEQYF

d_gene: TRBD1
v_gene: TRBV29-1
j_gene: TRBJ1-2
CDR3aa: CSVVDRVYGYTF

d_gene: TRBD2
v_gene: TRBV7-9
j_gene: TRBJ2-7
CDR3aa: CASSGRDGGTSGSEGEQYF